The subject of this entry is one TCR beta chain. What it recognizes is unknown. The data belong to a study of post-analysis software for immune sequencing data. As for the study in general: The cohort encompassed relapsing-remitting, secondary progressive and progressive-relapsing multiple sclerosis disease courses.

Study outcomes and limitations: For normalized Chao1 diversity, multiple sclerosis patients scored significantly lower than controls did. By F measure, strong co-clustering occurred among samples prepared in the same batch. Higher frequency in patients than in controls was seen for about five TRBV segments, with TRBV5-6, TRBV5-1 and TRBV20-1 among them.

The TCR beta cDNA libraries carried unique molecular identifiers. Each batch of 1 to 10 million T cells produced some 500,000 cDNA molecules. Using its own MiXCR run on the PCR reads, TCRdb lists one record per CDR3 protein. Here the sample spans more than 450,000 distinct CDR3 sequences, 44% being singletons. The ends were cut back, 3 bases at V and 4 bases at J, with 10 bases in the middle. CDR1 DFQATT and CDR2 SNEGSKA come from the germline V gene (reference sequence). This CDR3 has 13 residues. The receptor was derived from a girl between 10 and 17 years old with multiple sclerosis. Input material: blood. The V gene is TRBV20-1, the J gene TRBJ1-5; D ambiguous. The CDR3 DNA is TGCAGTGCTAGTAGCACGGTGAATCAGCCCCAGCATTTT. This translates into CSASSTVNQPQHF.